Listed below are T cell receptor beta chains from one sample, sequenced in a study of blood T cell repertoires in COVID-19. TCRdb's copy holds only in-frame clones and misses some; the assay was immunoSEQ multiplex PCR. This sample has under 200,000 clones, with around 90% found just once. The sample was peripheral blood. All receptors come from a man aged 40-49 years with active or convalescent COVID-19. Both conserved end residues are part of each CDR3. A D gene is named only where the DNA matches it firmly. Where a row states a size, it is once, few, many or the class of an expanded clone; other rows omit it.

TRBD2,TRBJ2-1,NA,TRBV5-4,TGTGCCTCACGGGGCGGGGGGTACAATGAGCAGTTCTTC,CASRGGGYNEQFF
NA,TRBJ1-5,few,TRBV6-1,TGTGCCGGTAAAGATGCAGGATACAATCAGCCCCAGCATTTT,CAGKDAGYNQPQHF
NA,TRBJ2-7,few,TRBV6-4,TGTGCCAGCAGTGAAGTCCCATCATCGGGCTCCTACGAGCAGTACTTC,CASSEVPSSGSYEQYF
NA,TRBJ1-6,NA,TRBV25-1,TGTGCCAGCAGTGAGGACAGTTCACCCCTCCACTTT,CASSEDSSPLHF
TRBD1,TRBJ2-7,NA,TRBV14,TGTGCCAGCACCAGGACAGGGGCCAACTACGAGCAGTACTTC,CASTRTGANYEQYF
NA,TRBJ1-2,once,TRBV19,TGTGCCAGTAGTATTCGAAGGGCCGGGAGGAACTATGGCTACACCTTC,CASSIRRAGRNYGYTF
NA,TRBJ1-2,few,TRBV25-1,TGTGCCAGCACCAGGGGATCGGGGTATGGCTACACCTTC,CASTRGSGYGYTF
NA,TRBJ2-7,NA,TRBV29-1,TGCAGCGTGAAACCCTGGGACGGGACTTCCTACGAGCAGTACTTC,CSVKPWDGTSYEQYF
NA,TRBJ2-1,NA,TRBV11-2,TGTGCCAGCAGCTTAGTTTCGGTATCCGATGAGCAGTTCTTC,CASSLVSVSDEQFF
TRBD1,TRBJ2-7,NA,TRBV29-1,TGCAGCGTGGCTGTACCGACAGGGTTTGGCGAGCAGTACTTC,CSVAVPTGFGEQYF
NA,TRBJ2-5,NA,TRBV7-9,TGTGCCAGCAGCCAAACCGACAGGTTAGAGACCCAGTACTTC,CASSQTDRLETQYF
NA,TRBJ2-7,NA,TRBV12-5,TGTGCTAGTGGTCCTCTCGACAGAGCCTACGAGCAGTACTTC,CASGPLDRAYEQYF
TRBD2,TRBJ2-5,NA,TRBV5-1,TGCGCCAGCAGCCGGGAGGGCAGTTCGACCCAGTACTTC,CASSREGSSTQYF
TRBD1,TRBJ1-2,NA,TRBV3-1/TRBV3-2,TGTGCCAGCAGCACCTTGGACAGGGGGGCTGGCTACACCTTC,CASSTLDRGAGYTF
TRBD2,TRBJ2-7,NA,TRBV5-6,TGTGCCAGCAGCTCGGGAAAAAAGGGACTAGCTTACGAGCAGTACTTC,CASSSGKKGLAYEQYF
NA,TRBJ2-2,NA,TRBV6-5,TGTGCCAGCAGTTACGGGGGCGGCAACACCGGGGAGCTGTTTTTT,CASSYGGGNTGELFF
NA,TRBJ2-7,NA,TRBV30,TGTGCCTGGAGTGTACCTTATCAGCGGGCGGCCTACGAGCAGTACTTC,CAWSVPYQRAAYEQYF
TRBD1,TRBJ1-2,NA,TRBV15,TGTGCCACCAGCAGAGGTACAGGGGGCTATGGCTACACCTTC,CATSRGTGGYGYTF
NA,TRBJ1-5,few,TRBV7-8,TGTGCCAGCGGGCAGGGAGAGTTCCAGGGGAGCAATCAGCCCCAGCATTTT,CASGQGEFQGSNQPQHF
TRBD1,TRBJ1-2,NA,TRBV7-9,TGTGCCAGCAGCTTAACGACAGGGGAAGGTGGCTACACCTTC,CASSLTTGEGGYTF
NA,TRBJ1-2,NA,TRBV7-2,TGTGCCAGCAGCCTCCAGGCTAACTATGGCTACACCTTC,CASSLQANYGYTF
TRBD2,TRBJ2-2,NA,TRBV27,TGTGCCAGCAGTCGGAGACTAGCGGGAGGGTCCGGGGAGCTGTTTTTT,CASSRRLAGGSGELFF
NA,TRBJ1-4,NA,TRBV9,TGTGCCAGCAGCGAGGGGGTCAAAAGTCGAGAAAAACTGTTTTTT,CASSEGVKSREKLFF
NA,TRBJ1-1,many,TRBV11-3,TGTGCCAGCAGCTTAATCCCCCAGGTTGAAGCTTTCTTT,CASSLIPQVEAFF
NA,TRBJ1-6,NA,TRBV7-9,TGTGCCAGCAGCTTAGTCGGGCAGGGGAATTCACCCCTCCACTTT,CASSLVGQGNSPLHF
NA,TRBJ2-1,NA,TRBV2,TGTGCCAGCAGTGGAGTCAGGTACAATGAGCAGTTCTTC,CASSGVRYNEQFF
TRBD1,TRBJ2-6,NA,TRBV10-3,TGTGCCATCAGTGGGGACAGGGTTTCTGGGGCCAACGTCCTGACTTTC,CAISGDRVSGANVLTF
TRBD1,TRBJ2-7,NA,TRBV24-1,TGTGCCACCAGCCTCAGGGGGCGCCACGAGCAGTACTTC,CATSLRGRHEQYF
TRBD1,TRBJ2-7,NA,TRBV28,TGTGCCAGCATCTCCGGGACAGAAAACTACGAGCAGTACTTC,CASISGTENYEQYF
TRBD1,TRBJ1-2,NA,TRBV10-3,TGTGCCATCAGTGATTCCGGGACAGGGTACGGCTACACCTTC,CAISDSGTGYGYTF
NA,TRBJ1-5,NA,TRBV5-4,TGTGCCAGCAGCCCGGGGGACGGGGGCAATCAGCCCCAGCATTTT,CASSPGDGGNQPQHF
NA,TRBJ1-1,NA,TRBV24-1,TGTGCCACCAGACTGACAGGGAACACTGAAGCTTTCTTT,CATRLTGNTEAFF
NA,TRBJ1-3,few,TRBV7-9,TGTGCCAGCAGCTTAGTACCAGGGCCCTCTGGAAACACCATATATTTT,CASSLVPGPSGNTIYF
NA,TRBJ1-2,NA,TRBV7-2,TGTGCCAGCAGCTTAGCTACAACCTATGGCTACACCTTC,CASSLATTYGYTF
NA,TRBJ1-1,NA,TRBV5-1,TGCGCCAGCAGCTCGGGTTCGACCGTGGAGAAATACGCTTTCTTT,CASSSGSTVEKYAFF
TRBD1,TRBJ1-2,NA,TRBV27,TGTGCCAGCAGTCCGGACAGGGAAGTATCTAGGAGGCATGGCTACACCTTC,CASSPDREVSRRHGYTF
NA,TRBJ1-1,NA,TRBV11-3,TGTGCCAGCAGCTTAGCCAGGAACGGGAACACTGAAGCTTTCTTT,CASSLARNGNTEAFF
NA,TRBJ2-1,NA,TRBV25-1,TGTGCCAGCAGAGATGAGATCGGTACGCCGTTCTTC,CASRDEIGTPFF
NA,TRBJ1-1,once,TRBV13,TGTGCCAGCAGGATGGTCAGAGGCACTGAAGCTTTCTTT,CASRMVRGTEAFF
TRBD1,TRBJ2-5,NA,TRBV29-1,TGCAGCGCTAGACAGGGGGTGACCCAGTACTTC,CSARQGVTQYF
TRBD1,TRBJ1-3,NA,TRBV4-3,TGCGCCAGCAGCACAGGGGCTGGAAACACCATATATTTT,CASSTGAGNTIYF
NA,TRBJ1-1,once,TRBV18,TGTGCCAGCTCACCGGAGACAGCGAACACTGAAGCTTTCTTT,CASSPETANTEAFF
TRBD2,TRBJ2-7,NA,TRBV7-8,TGTGCCAGCAGCCCTAGCGGGGGGACCTACGAGCAGTACTTC,CASSPSGGTYEQYF
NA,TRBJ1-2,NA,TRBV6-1,TGTGCCAGCAGTGAGACAGGTTCCTATGGCTACACCTTC,CASSETGSYGYTF